A selection of T cell receptor beta chains follows, all from one sample in a study of CD8 T cells in Susac syndrome. MiXCR, applied by TCRdb to the immunoSEQ multiplex PCR reads, yields one record per CDR3 protein. This sample has approximately 120,000 distinct CDR3 sequences, with about 93% found just once. The sequenced sample consisted of CD8+ T cells from PBMCs. These receptors all come from a human donor with Susac syndrome. Each CDR3 is given with its conserved first and last residue. The D gene is left open where the match is weak. Clone size is shown for a subset of rows, as once, few, many or a class of expanded clone.

D: TRBD1
length: 14
V: TRBV30
size: .
J: TRBJ2-7
CDR3: CAWDRTGGTEEQYF
DNA: TGTGCCTGGGATAGGACAGGGGGAACGGAAGAGCAGTACTTC

D: .
length: 16
V: TRBV20-1
size: .
J: TRBJ1-5
CDR3: CSARESGEYSNQPQHF
DNA: TGCAGTGCTAGAGAATCAGGGGAGTATAGCAATCAGCCCCAGCATTTT

D: TRBD2
length: 17
V: TRBV4-3
size: .
J: TRBJ2-1
CDR3: CASSQDPTSGPYNEQFF
DNA: TGCGCCAGCAGCCAAGATCCGACTAGCGGGCCGTACAATGAGCAGTTCTTC

D: .
length: 13
V: TRBV6-6
size: .
J: TRBJ2-3
CDR3: CASNEGGADTQYF
DNA: TGTGCCAGCAACGAAGGGGGTGCAGATACGCAGTATTTT

D: .
length: 13
V: TRBV27
size: .
J: TRBJ1-2
CDR3: CASSLLGNYGYTF
DNA: TGTGCCAGCAGTTTATTAGGGAACTATGGCTACACCTTC

D: .
length: 14
V: TRBV28
size: .
J: TRBJ1-1
CDR3: CASSLAQSFPEAFF
DNA: TGTGCCAGCAGTTTAGCTCAGAGTTTTCCTGAAGCTTTCTTT

D: .
length: 15
V: TRBV7-8
size: .
J: TRBJ1-1
CDR3: CASSLTSGAGTEAFF
DNA: TGTGCCAGCAGCTTAACGTCGGGGGCTGGCACTGAAGCTTTCTTT

D: .
length: 8
V: TRBV29-1
size: .
J: TRBJ1-2
CDR3: CSDGGYTF
DNA: TGCAGCGACGGCGGCTACACCTTC

D: .
length: 15
V: TRBV13
size: .
J: TRBJ1-2
CDR3: CASSDRDTLNYGYTF
DNA: TGTGCCAGCAGCGACCGGGACACCCTTAACTATGGCTACACCTTC

D: .
length: 15
V: TRBV4-1
size: .
J: TRBJ1-2
CDR3: CASSQGGGTNYGYTF
DNA: TGCGCCAGCAGCCAAGGTGGAGGGACTAACTATGGCTACACCTTC

D: .
length: 13
V: TRBV6-5
size: .
J: TRBJ2-1
CDR3: CASAPGRDNEQFF
DNA: TGTGCCAGCGCGCCGGGCAGGGACAATGAGCAGTTCTTC

D: TRBD1
length: 16
V: TRBV6-4
size: .
J: TRBJ1-2
CDR3: CASSDKPGTGFYGYTF
DNA: TGTGCCAGCAGTGACAAGCCCGGGACAGGGTTCTATGGCTACACCTTC

D: TRBD2
length: 14
V: TRBV7-9
size: .
J: TRBJ2-7
CDR3: CASSRTSGAYEQYF
DNA: TGTGCCAGCTCGAGGACTAGCGGAGCCTACGAGCAGTACTTC

D: TRBD2
length: 16
V: TRBV30
size: once
J: TRBJ2-1
CDR3: CAWSVEGTSGYNEQFF
DNA: TGTGCCTGGAGTGTAGAGGGGACTAGCGGTTACAATGAGCAGTTCTTC

D: .
length: 12
V: TRBV12-3/TRBV12-4
size: once
J: TRBJ2-7
CDR3: CASSSGDYEQYF
DNA: TGTGCCAGCAGTTCAGGAGACTACGAGCAGTACTTC

D: TRBD1
length: 14
V: TRBV13
size: .
J: TRBJ1-2
CDR3: CASTAGTGVYGYTF
DNA: TGTGCCAGCACCGCGGGGACAGGGGTATATGGCTACACCTTC

D: .
length: 14
V: TRBV6-4
size: .
J: TRBJ1-5
CDR3: CASSEEFSNQPQHF
DNA: TGTGCCAGCAGTGAAGAGTTTAGCAATCAGCCCCAGCATTTT

D: .
length: 13
V: TRBV30
size: .
J: TRBJ2-2
CDR3: CAWSGQAPGELFF
DNA: TGTGCCTGGAGTGGTCAGGCGCCCGGGGAGCTGTTTTTT

D: .
length: 13
V: TRBV23-1
size: .
J: TRBJ2-5
CDR3: CASSQPQSETQYF
DNA: TGCGCCAGCAGTCAACCCCAGTCCGAGACCCAGTACTTC

D: .
length: 15
V: TRBV7-2
size: .
J: TRBJ1-5
CDR3: CASSLGGAGNQPQHF
DNA: TGTGCCAGCAGCTTAGGGGGCGCGGGCAATCAGCCCCAGCATTTT

D: .
length: 14
V: TRBV5-1
size: .
J: TRBJ1-2
CDR3: CASSFALGPYGYTF
DNA: TGCGCCAGCAGCTTCGCGCTGGGTCCCTATGGCTACACCTTC

D: TRBD1
length: 14
V: TRBV15
size: once
J: TRBJ2-7
CDR3: CATSRTGKNYEQYF
DNA: TGTGCCACCAGCAGGACAGGGAAGAACTACGAGCAGTACTTC

D: TRBD1
length: 16
V: TRBV20-1
size: .
J: TRBJ1-1
CDR3: CSARGQGGGGYTEAFF
DNA: TGCAGTGCTAGAGGCCAGGGGGGGGGCGGTTACACTGAAGCTTTCTTT

D: TRBD1
length: 13
V: TRBV6-4
size: .
J: TRBJ1-2
CDR3: CASSDRTGDGYTF
DNA: TGTGCCAGCAGTGACAGGACAGGGGATGGCTACACCTTC

D: .
length: 17
V: TRBV11-2
size: .
J: TRBJ1-3
CDR3: CASTAIGANVRGNTIYF
DNA: TGTGCCAGCACCGCCATTGGGGCCAACGTTAGGGGAAACACCATATATTTT

D: TRBD2
length: 14
V: TRBV27
size: .
J: TRBJ2-7
CDR3: CASSSPSGSGEQYF
DNA: TGTGCCAGCAGTTCCCCTAGCGGGTCCGGAGAGCAGTACTTC